A single sample gave rise to the 15 T cell receptor beta chains below, sequenced in a study of blood T cell repertoires in COVID-19. Clones were sequenced by immunoSEQ multiplex PCR, and TCRdb holds only the in-frame ones, with some missing. Of fewer than 400,000 clones in the sample, 85% are singletons; the top ten hold about 3.6%. Material: peripheral blood. The receptors shown here come from a woman aged 18-29 years with acute or convalescent COVID-19.

The chain combines TRBV4-1 with TRBJ2-1; 10 bases line up with TRBD2. Germline CDR1 is MGHRA and CDR2 is YSYEKL. Germline trimming cut 1 base from V and 5 bases from J; bases unmatched to any gene: 2. The CDR3 totals 15 residues. CDR3 sequence: CASSQGLAGDNEQFF. The DNA for the CDR3 is TGCGCCAGCAGCCAAGGGCTAGCGGGGGACAATGAGCAGTTCTTC.

The V call is TRBV7-9, the J call TRBJ1-2; D is unresolved. CDR3 length: 16 amino acids. V was clipped by 5 bases and J by 4 bases, with 20 bases between them. Germline loops: CDR1 SEHNR, CDR2 FQNEAQ (reference sequence). CDR3 nucleotide sequence: TGTGCCAGCAGCCCTGGGCGCGCCGTCATAATCTATGGCTACACCTTC. Translating gives CASSPGRAVIIYGYTF.

This chain uses TRBV19 with TRBJ2-2; the D gene is possibly TRBD1 (6 bases). Trimming left V 8 bases short and J 2 bases short, with 15 bases between. The CDR3 loop spans 15 amino acids. Germline-derived CDR1 and CDR2 are LNHDA and SQIVND (reference sequence). The CDR3 region has the DNA TGTGCCAGTGCGACAGGTGGTCTTAACACCGGGGAGCTGTTTTTT. Amino acids: CASATGGLNTGELFF. Filled out from reference TRBV19 and TRBJ2-2, the complete variable domain reads DGGITQSPKYLFRKEGQNVTLSCEQNLNHDAMYWYRQDPGQGLRLIYYSQIVNDFQKGDIAEGYSVSREKKESFPLTVTSAQKNPTAFYLCASATGGLNTGELFFGEGSRLTVL.

The chain is built from TRBV15 and TRBJ2-2, with 9 positions matching TRBD1. The V gene end was trimmed by 0 bases and the J gene end by 0 bases; junction bases not matched to a gene: 2. From germline, CDR1 is LNHNV and CDR2 YYDKDF (reference sequence). This CDR3 is 17 amino acids long. The chain's CDR3 is CATSRDRTGANTGELFF. The CDR3 DNA is TGTGCCACCAGCAGAGACCGGACAGGGGCGAACACCGGGGAGCTGTTTTTT. Drawing the rest from reference TRBV15 and TRBJ2-2, the complete variable domain is DAMVIQNPRYQVTQFGKPVTLSCSQTLNHNVMYWYQQKSSQAPKLLFHYYDKDFNNEADTPDNFQSRRPNTSFCFLDIRSPGLGDTAMYLCATSRDRTGANTGELFFGEGSRLTVL.

CDR3 sequence reads: CASTQGGLGQETQYF. DNA for the CDR3: TGTGCCAGCACCCAGGGGGGATTAGGCCAAGAGACCCAGTACTTC. The chain uses TRBV6-5 and TRBJ2-5, with D perhaps TRBD1 (7 bases). The CDR3 runs to 15 residues. V was cut by 7 bases and J by 1 base, with 16 bases left in between. Germline V gene lookup returns CDR1 MNHEY and CDR2 SVGAGI.

The V call is TRBV29-1, the J call TRBJ1-2; 7 bases are a match to TRBD1. The CDR3 spans 13 residues. V was pared by 7 bases and J by 4 bases, with 9 bases of the junction left unmatched. Germline V gene lookup returns CDR1 SQVTM and CDR2 ANQGSEA. The CDR3 region has the DNA TGCAGCGCCGAAGACAGGGATTCCTATGGCTACACCTTC. This translates into CSAEDRDSYGYTF.

The V gene is TRBV6-1, the J gene TRBJ2-3, with 8 bases fitting TRBD1. Germline trimming cut 2 bases from V and 3 bases from J; bases unmatched to any gene: 4. The CDR3 runs to 15 residues. Germline V gene lookup returns CDR1 MNHNS and CDR2 SASEGT. This chain's CDR3 is CASSEQGAITDTQYF. The DNA for the CDR3 is TGTGCCAGCAGTGAACAGGGGGCAATAACAGATACGCAGTATTTT.

CDR3 DNA: TGTGCCAGCAGATTCCAGGGTGGAGCCGACGAGCAGTACTTC. As protein: CASRFQGGADEQYF. The rearrangement joins TRBV27 to TRBJ2-7; D might be TRBD1 (5 bases). Germline V CDR1 and CDR2: MNHEY, SMNVEV (reference sequence). This CDR3 spans 14 amino acids. Trimming left V 6 bases short and J 5 bases short, with 17 bases between.

The chain uses TRBV28 and TRBJ2-1; 7 positions match TRBD2. The CDR3 is 16 amino acids. Germline V gene sequence: CDR1 MDHEN, CDR2 SYDVKM. V was clipped by 5 bases and J by 1 base; unmatched bases: 8. For the CDR3, the DNA is TGTGCCAGCAGTCCATACCGCGGGAGTTCCTACAATGAGCAGTTCTTC. This codes for CASSPYRGSSYNEQFF. The full variable domain, in which reference TRBV28 and TRBJ2-1 provide the parts outside the CDR3, is DVKVTQSSRYLVKRTGEKVFLECVQDMDHENMFWYRQDPGLGLRLIYFSYDVKMKEKGDIPEGYSVSREKKERFSLILESASTNQTSMYLCASSPYRGSSYNEQFFGPGTRLTVL.

This rearrangement joins TRBV5-5 to TRBJ2-1, with a tentative D call TRBD1 (5 bases). This CDR3 has 14 amino acids. Trimming stripped 1 base from V and 7 bases from J, with 12 bases between. Germline CDR1 reads SGHKS; CDR2 reads YYEKEE (reference sequence). DNA for the CDR3: TGTGCCAGCAGCTTGTACCAGGGTGTGAATGAGCAGTTCTTC. This sequence encodes CASSLYQGVNEQFF.

The chain carries TRBV6-5 and TRBJ2-1; D gene unclear. V lost 7 bases and J lost 11, with 21 bases in between. The CDR3 covers 14 residues. Looked up from germline, CDR1 is MNHEY and CDR2 is SVGAGI. The CDR3 region has the DNA TGTGCCAGCACCGACCCGTATGGAGAGTCTAAGCAGTTCTTC. Translating gives CASTDPYGESKQFF.

This clone has just one count. The V call is TRBV15, the J call TRBJ1-2; D call uncertain. Germline-derived CDR1 and CDR2 are LNHNV and YYDKDF (reference sequence). V shed 3 bases and J shed 4 bases, with 27 bases lying between them. The CDR3 loop spans 19 amino acids. The CDR3 DNA reads TGTGCCACCAGCAGGCCAAGTATCGGGCGGGCTCACCCCCTCTATGGCTACACCTTC. It is translated as CATSRPSIGRAHPLYGYTF.

The rearrangement joins TRBV21-1 to TRBJ2-2; TRBD1 is the table's D call, not checked against the DNA. TRBV21-1 represents a pseudogene. The CDR3 contains 17 residues. The CDR3 DNA reads as TGTGCCAACCCCGGGACAGGGGGCCTCCGAGGGACCGGGGAGCTGTTTTTT. Its translation is CANPGTGGLRGTGELFF.

The rearrangement uses TRBV6-6 and TRBJ1-2; 8 bases map to TRBD1. The germline V gene has CDR1 MNHNY and CDR2 SVGAGI (reference sequence). The CDR3 covers 15 residues. The trim removed 6 bases at V and 1 base at J, leaving 7 bases unmatched. CDR3 in amino acids: CASSLQGVNNYGYTF. For the CDR3, the DNA is TGTGCCAGCAGCTTACAGGGGGTTAATAACTATGGCTACACCTTC.

The chain is built from TRBV12-3 or TRBV12-4 and TRBJ2-2; D unclear. The V gene lost 5 bases and the J gene lost 3 bases, with 4 bases spanning the gap. CDR3 length equals 12 residues. The CDR3 bases are TGTGCCAGCAGTCCTTACACCGGGGAGCTGTTTTTT. Encoded protein: CASSPYTGELFF.